The 31 T cell receptor beta chains below come from one sample, sequenced in a study of neurological immune-mediated disorders. TCRdb ran MiXCR on the 5' RACE reads and lists one entry per CDR3 protein. The table has tens of thousands of distinct CDR3 sequences, roughly 3.5% seen once. Sequences were obtained from PBMCs. These receptors were taken from a man in his thirties or forties with multiple sclerosis.

This clonotype was counted at least ten times. This sequence joins TRBV5-1 and TRBJ2-3; no definite D call. The V end was cut by 5 bases, the J end by 4 bases, with 5 bases between. The germline V gene encodes CDR1 SGHRS and CDR2 YFSETQ. This CDR3 contains 11 residues. CDR3 in amino acids: CASSPSDTQYF. The CDR3 DNA sequence: TGCGCCAGCAGTCCGTCAGATACGCAGTATTTT.

The sample holds many counts of this clonotype. The V gene is TRBV20-1, the J gene TRBJ2-5; 10 positions agree with TRBD2. The CDR3 contains 16 residues. CDR1 and CDR2 (germline): DFQATT, SNEGSKA (reference sequence). V shed 0 bases, J shed 5 bases, and the junction held 9 bases outside the gene matches. CDR3 protein: CSARDSPSGSWETQYF. The CDR3, as DNA: TGCAGTGCTAGAGATAGCCCTAGCGGGAGCTGGGAGACCCAGTACTTC.

This clonotype was seen ten or more times. J is TRBJ2-3 and V is TRBV4-1, with 8 bases matching TRBD1. Germline CDR1 MGHRA, CDR2 YSYEKL. The J segment lost 1 base and the V segment lost 4 bases, leaving 4 bases of the junction unmatched. This CDR3 spans 15 amino acids. The CDR3 bases are TGCGCCAGCAGCCCCCCGACAGGGGGCACAGATACGCAGTATTTT. Encoded protein: CASSPPTGGTDTQYF.

This clonotype has a count of ten or more. This sequence joins TRBV12-3 or TRBV12-4 and TRBJ1-1; D not certain. The CDR3 is 13 residues long. V lost 2 bases to trimming and J lost 6 bases, with 10 bases between them. The CDR3 loop is CASSLSSTAEAFF. The DNA of the CDR3 is TGTGCCAGCAGTTTAAGCTCCACCGCTGAAGCTTTCTTT.

This clonotype was counted at least ten times. The V call is TRBV7-2, the J call TRBJ2-1, with D possibly TRBD2 on 6 matching bases. The germline gives CDR1 SGHTA, CDR2 FQGNSA. Between the trimmed V and J ends, which lost 5 bases and 7 bases, there was a span of 15 bases. There are 14 residues in the CDR3. Written as DNA, the CDR3 is TGTGCCAGCAGCCCCTCGGCGGGGTATAATGAGCAGTTCTTC. It yields the protein CASSPSAGYNEQFF.

This clonotype has at least ten counts. The chain links TRBV10-2 to TRBJ1-1, with D hard to call. V lost 4 bases and J lost 3, with 9 bases in between. CDR3 length: 13 amino acids. The germline CDR1 and CDR2 sequences are WSHSY and SAAADI. The CDR3 region has the DNA TGCGCCAGCAGTGTAGAAAGGGACACTGAAGCTTTCTTT. It encodes CASSVERDTEAFF.

In its sample, this clonotype is medium-sized (0.01 to 0.1%). The chain is built from TRBV10-3 and TRBJ2-7; D could derive from TRBD1 or TRBD2 (6 bases each). The CDR3 is 14 amino acids. Germline V gives CDR1 ENHRY, CDR2 SYGVKD. Trimming took 5 bases from V and 0 from J, leaving 11 bases between them. DNA of the CDR3: TGTGCCATCAGTAAGGGGGGCCTCTCCTACGAGCAGTACTTC. It codes for CAISKGGLSYEQYF.

This clonotype was picked up many times. The chain couples TRBV14 to TRBJ2-4, with D hard to call. The germline gives CDR1 SGHDN, CDR2 FVKESK. This CDR3 region has 18 residues. The ends were cut back, 4 bases at V and 6 bases at J, with 25 bases in the middle. The CDR3 spells CASSRAVTPWQPGNIQYF. CDR3 sequence (DNA): TGTGCCAGCAGCCGAGCCGTGACGCCGTGGCAGCCGGGAAACATTCAGTACTTC.

This clonotype was seen repeatedly, ten times or more. The chain couples TRBV6-5 to TRBJ2-2; tentatively, D is TRBD1 (5 bases). V was cut by 2 bases and J by 5 bases, with 18 bases left in between. From germline, CDR1 is MNHEY and CDR2 SVGAGI. CDR3 length: 17 amino acids. CDR3 in amino acids: CASSYRAARSGTGELFF. CDR3 sequence (DNA): TGTGCCAGCAGTTACAGGGCAGCCCGGTCAGGGACCGGGGAGCTGTTTTTT.

This clonotype occurred many times. J is TRBJ1-2 and V is TRBV29-1; the match to TRBD1 covers 8 bases. The length of the CDR3 is 14 residues. Germline assignment: CDR1 SQVTM and CDR2 ANQGSEA. Unmatched junction bases numbered 8, after V lost 7 bases and J lost 1 base. CDR3 sequence: CSALSGGSNYGYTF. The CDR3 DNA follows: TGCAGCGCCCTTTCAGGGGGCAGTAACTATGGCTACACCTTC.

The table lists this clonotype with many counts. The genes are TRBV12-3 or TRBV12-4 and TRBJ2-2; D is possibly TRBD1 (6 bases). V dropped 0 bases and J dropped 0 bases, with 11 bases sitting between them. The CDR3 has 17 amino acids. This chain's CDR3 is CASSLAPGTTNTGELFF. In DNA, the CDR3 is TGTGCCAGCAGTTTAGCCCCCGGGACAACGAACACCGGGGAGCTGTTTTTT.

This clonotype has ten or more counts. The rearrangement links TRBV7-8 to TRBJ1-2; TRBD1 might be the D (6 bases). Trimming cost V 7 bases and J 8 bases, with 11 bases left between them. Germline CDR1 is SGHVS and CDR2 is FQNEAQ. CDR3 length equals 11 residues. The CDR3 DNA reads as TGTGCCAGCACTGAGGGGGGGGGCTACACCTTC. Translating gives CASTEGGGYTF.

This clonotype was seen many times. V gene TRBV7-9 combines with J gene TRBJ2-3, with 9 nucleotides matching TRBD2. In germline, CDR1 is SEHNR, CDR2 FQNEAQ (reference sequence). CDR3 length: 15 amino acids. DNA of the CDR3: TGTGCGATCCCCCGAGCGGGGGGAACCACAGATACGCAGTATTTT. This encodes CAIPRAGGTTDTQYF.

This clonotype was detected ten times or more. The V and J genes are TRBV5-1 and TRBJ1-1, with D unresolved. Germline values: CDR1 SGHRS, CDR2 YFSETQ. Trimming removed 3 bases at V and 1 base at J, with 10 bases between. The CDR3 runs 14 residues. The CDR3 region is CASSSDARNTEAFF. The CDR3 nucleotides read TGCGCCAGCAGCTCCGATGCCAGGAACACTGAAGCTTTCTTT. The whole variable domain, filled in from reference TRBV5-1 and TRBJ1-1, reads KAGVTQTPRYLIKTRGQQVTLSCSPISGHRSVSWYQQTPGQGLQFLFEYFSETQRNKGNFPGRFSGRQFSNSRSEMNVSTLELGDSALYLCASSSDARNTEAFFGQGTRLTVV.

This clonotype was seen ten or more times. V and J are TRBV20-1 and TRBJ2-7; D is unclear. The CDR3 runs to 14 residues. The V gene's germline CDR1 is DFQATT and CDR2 SNEGSKA (reference sequence). The ends were cut back, 6 bases at V and 1 base at J, with 16 bases in the middle. This CDR3 is CSAYNRLDSYEQYF. CDR3 DNA sequence: TGCAGTGCCTATAACCGGCTCGATTCCTACGAGCAGTACTTC.

With respect to this clonotype: A much larger clone is a single base away; this may be a read error. The chain carries TRBV7-2 and TRBJ2-7, with unresolved D. In germline, CDR1 is SGHTA, CDR2 FQGNSA. CDR3 length: 13 amino acids. The V and J ends lost 5 bases and 0 bases respectively, with 8 bases between them. The CDR3 here is CASSQRRSYEQYF. The CDR3 coding sequence is TGTGCCAGCAGCCAGAGGCGCTCCTACGAGCAGTACTTC.

This clonotype was counted at least ten times. This CDR3 is CSVVGQGNLYGYTF. CDR3 in DNA: TGCAGCGTTGTGGGACAGGGGAATCTCTATGGCTACACCTTC. The chain couples TRBV29-1 to TRBJ1-2, with 10 nucleotides matching TRBD1. With V trimmed by 4 bases and J by 4 bases, 6 bases remained unmatched. The CDR3 is 14 amino acids. The germline CDR1 and CDR2 sequences are SQVTM and ANQGSEA.

This clonotype was counted ten times or more. V gene TRBV29-1 combines with J gene TRBJ2-7; TRBD1 agrees at 7 bases. CDR3 length: 12 residues. Germline V gives CDR1 SQVTM, CDR2 ANQGSEA. The trim removed 4 bases at V and 6 bases at J, leaving 6 bases unmatched. CDR3 loop: CSVVGTDLEQYF. CDR3 bases: TGCAGCGTTGTGGGGACAGACCTCGAGCAGTACTTC.

This clonotype has ten or more counts. The chain uses TRBV28 and TRBJ1-2, with 8 bases lining up with TRBD1. Germline trimming cut 4 bases from V and 3 bases from J; bases unmatched to any gene: 7. This CDR3 is 15 amino acids long. Germline-derived CDR1 and CDR2 are MDHEN and SYDVKM. The CDR3 DNA follows: TGTGCCAGCAGTTCTGCAGGGGGCTTTGACTATGGCTACACCTTC. Protein product: CASSSAGGFDYGYTF.

This clonotype was seen repeatedly, ten times or more. The chain combines TRBV20-1 with TRBJ2-2; 12 bases line up with TRBD2. The length of the CDR3 is 16 residues. With 7 bases clipped from V and 4 bases from J, the junction kept 10 bases outside the gene matches. CDR1 is DFQATT, CDR2 SNEGSKA, per germline (reference sequence). As DNA, the CDR3 is TGCAGTGGCTTGACTAGCGGGAGTGGTATCACCGGGGAGCTGTTTTTT. It translates to CSGLTSGSGITGELFF.

This clonotype appeared many times. The rearrangement uses TRBV5-1 and TRBJ2-3, with 14 nucleotides matching TRBD2. This CDR3 contains 17 residues. Trimming cost V 4 bases and J 8 bases; bases outside gene matches: 12. The germline CDR1 and CDR2 sequences are SGHRS and YFSETQ. CDR3 sequence reads: CASSLGLAGVGSGTQYF. Here the CDR3 DNA reads TGCGCCAGCAGCCTGGGACTAGCGGGAGTGGGTTCTGGTACGCAGTATTTT.

This clonotype has ten or more counts. The chain employs TRBV20-1 and TRBJ1-2, with D hard to call. V was pared by 6 bases and J by 4 bases, with 15 bases between. This CDR3 is 13 amino acids long. Germline-derived CDR1 and CDR2 are DFQATT and SNEGSKA (reference sequence). CDR3 DNA: TGCAGTGCCCCAGCCTTATCTTTCTATGGCTACACCTTC. Amino acids: CSAPALSFYGYTF.

This clonotype occurred many times. The genes are TRBV28 and TRBJ2-7, with TRBD2 as a possible D gene (6 bases). V was shortened by 5 bases and J by 0 bases, with 14 bases between the two germline ends. Germline V gives CDR1 MDHEN, CDR2 SYDVKM. CDR3 length: 15 amino acids. In DNA, the CDR3 is TGTGCCAGCAGTCCGTCACGCGGGGCCTCCTACGAGCAGTACTTC. Its protein product is CASSPSRGASYEQYF.

In its sample, this clonotype was seen many times. The V and J genes are TRBV5-8 and TRBJ2-1; 11 bases fit TRBD2. Looked up from germline, CDR1 is SGHTS and CDR2 is YDEGEE. Unmatched junction bases numbered 13, after V lost 0 bases and J lost 8 bases. The CDR3 extends over 18 amino acids. CDR3 region: CASSLVGLAVTTLDEQFF. The CDR3 DNA sequence: TGTGCCAGCAGCTTGGTGGGACTAGCGGTAACAACTCTCGATGAGCAGTTCTTC. Full variable domain (missing parts from reference TRBV5-8 and TRBJ2-1): EAGVTQSPTHLIKTRGQQATLRCSPISGHTSVYWYQQALGLGLQFLLWYDEGEERNRGNFPPRFSGRQFPNYSSELNVNALELEDSALYLCASSLVGLAVTTLDEQFFGPGTRLTVL.

This clonotype was recorded many times. CDR3 coding DNA: TGTGCCAGCAGCTTAGGGGACACAGGCTCCTACGAGCAGTACTTC. Its translation: CASSLGDTGSYEQYF. The chain combines TRBV7-6 with TRBJ2-7; possible D gene TRBD1, 6 bases. Germline values: CDR1 SGHVS, CDR2 FNYEAQ. The CDR3 loop spans 15 amino acids. With 1 base removed from V and 0 bases from J, the gap between germline ends came to 10 bases.

The table lists this clonotype with many counts. The chain employs TRBV12-3 or TRBV12-4 and TRBJ1-2; 7 nucleotides agree with TRBD1. Unmatched junction bases numbered 7, after V lost 2 bases and J lost 4 bases. This CDR3 is 15 amino acids long. DNA for the CDR3: TGTGCCAGCAGTTTAACAGGGGAGGAGACCTATGGCTACACCTTC. Protein sequence: CASSLTGEETYGYTF.

This clonotype was detected many times. The chain employs TRBV28 and TRBJ2-3; unclear D gene. There are 15 residues in the CDR3. Germline-derived CDR1 and CDR2 are MDHEN and SYDVKM. V shed 5 bases and J shed 6 bases, with 18 bases lying between them. The CDR3 here is CASSRPFALLDTQYF. The CDR3 coding sequence is TGTGCCAGCAGTCGCCCCTTTGCTCTACTGGATACGCAGTATTTT.

This clonotype was seen repeatedly, ten times or more. This rearrangement joins TRBV12-3 or TRBV12-4 to TRBJ1-2, with no clear D. The CDR3 is made up of 15 amino acids. V lost 6 bases to trimming and J lost 4 bases, with 18 bases between them. The CDR3 bases are TGTGCCAGCAGCTTGGGCCGTTCATTAGGCTATGGCTACACCTTC. Its translation: CASSLGRSLGYGYTF.

This clonotype has a count of ten or more. The rearrangement uses TRBV5-1 and TRBJ2-7; TRBD1 is a possible D gene (7 bases). This CDR3 contains 18 residues. Germline CDR1 SGHRS, CDR2 YFSETQ. Trimming took off 1 base at V and 0 bases at J, with 20 bases between the two ends. The CDR3 loop is CASSLTRVRQGGSYEQYF. CDR3 coding DNA: TGCGCCAGCAGCTTGACCAGAGTTCGGCAGGGGGGCTCCTACGAGCAGTACTTC.

This clonotype was counted many times. The rearrangement links TRBV12-3 or TRBV12-4 to TRBJ2-5; 8 bases fit TRBD1. The CDR3 contains 15 residues. Germline trimming cut 4 bases from V and 2 bases from J; bases unmatched to any gene: 6. CDR3 bases: TGTGCCAGCAGTTCCAGGGGGCTTTCTCAAGAGACCCAGTACTTC. Its protein product is CASSSRGLSQETQYF.

The table lists this clonotype with many counts. The genes are TRBV20-1 and TRBJ1-5; tentatively, D is TRBD1 (5 bases). CDR3 length: 14 amino acids. Germline V lookup: CDR1 DFQATT, CDR2 SNEGSKA (reference sequence). Trimming shortened V by 0 bases and J by 4 bases, and 10 bases separated the two germline ends. The CDR3 is CSAREPQGNQPQHF. The CDR3 region has the DNA TGCAGTGCTAGAGAACCCCAGGGAAATCAGCCCCAGCATTTT.